Listed below are T cell receptor beta chains from one sample, sequenced in a study of PD-1 blockade in classical Hodgkin lymphoma. Repertoires were generated with immunoSEQ multiplex PCR, while TCRdb's copy carries only in-frame clones and drops some. The sample gives approximately 25,000 clones, approximately 80% of which show up once; around 2.4% is in the top ten. The input for sequencing was CD4+ T cells from blood, taken at baseline. These receptors came from a human donor with classical Hodgkin lymphoma. Both conserved end residues are part of each CDR3. The D gene is left open where the match is weak. Clone size is stated in some rows and not others, as once, few, many or a class when expanded.

TRBV19	13	TRBJ1-2	NA	once	TGTGCCAGTAGGAACGGGGGCGTGGGGGGCTACACCTTC	CASRNGGVGGYTF
TRBV7-8	13	TRBJ1-2	TRBD1	once	TGTGCCAGCAGCTTCAGACAGGGGAGGTCCTACACCTTC	CASSFRQGRSYTF
TRBV6-6	12	TRBJ2-7	TRBD1	NA	TGTGCCAGCAGTTCGCAACAGGGGAAGCAGTACTTC	CASSSQQGKQYF
TRBV9	16	TRBJ1-1	TRBD1	NA	TGTGCCAGCAGCGTAGGGGGACAGCAGAGTAACACTGAAGCTTTCTTT	CASSVGGQQSNTEAFF
TRBV7-9	15	TRBJ2-1	NA	NA	TGTGCCAGCAGCTTAATGGGACTCGCCGCCAATGAGCAGTTCTTC	CASSLMGLAANEQFF
TRBV6-5	13	TRBJ2-7	NA	few	TGTGCCATCGCACCGGGACGGTCCTACGAGCAGTACTTC	CAIAPGRSYEQYF
TRBV11-2	14	TRBJ1-6	TRBD1	NA	TGTGCCAGCAGCCTTTCAGGGGGGGATTCACCCCTCCACTTT	CASSLSGGDSPLHF
TRBV12-5	13	TRBJ2-2	NA	NA	TGTGCTAGTGGTTTGGGGGTCACCGGGGAGCTGTTTTTT	CASGLGVTGELFF
TRBV28	13	TRBJ2-3	TRBD2	NA	TGTGCCAGCAATGGGGGAGGGCCAGATACGCAGTATTTT	CASNGGGPDTQYF
TRBV27	13	TRBJ1-2	TRBD1	NA	TGTGCCAGCACAGGGCAGGGGGCCATTGGCTACACCTTC	CASTGQGAIGYTF
TRBV6-5	11	TRBJ2-7	NA	NA	TGTGCCAGCAGTTACTCGGGCGAGCAGTACTTC	CASSYSGEQYF
TRBV7-3	14	TRBJ1-2	TRBD1	NA	TGTGCCAGCAGCTTAACTGGGACAGGGCTTGGCTACACCTTC	CASSLTGTGLGYTF
TRBV5-1	13	TRBJ1-1	NA	NA	TGCGCCAGCAGCTCCCACGGGAACACTGAAGCTTTCTTT	CASSSHGNTEAFF
TRBV19	13	TRBJ1-1	NA	NA	TGTGCCAGTCGGGACCGACCGAACACTGAAGCTTTCTTT	CASRDRPNTEAFF
TRBV5-1	15	TRBJ1-2	NA	NA	TGCGCCAGCAGCTTGGACTCCCAGGGTGACTATGGCTACACCTTC	CASSLDSQGDYGYTF
TRBV11-2	15	TRBJ2-7	TRBD1	NA	TGTGCCAGCAGCAGGGTTAGGACAGGAGTTCACGAGCAGTACTTC	CASSRVRTGVHEQYF
TRBV2	18	TRBJ2-5	TRBD2	NA	TGTGCCAGCAGTGAGCTAGGTCTAGCGGGGGGCGCCTGGGAGACCCAGTACTTC	CASSELGLAGGAWETQYF
TRBV7-2	13	TRBJ2-3	NA	NA	TGTGCCAGCAGCTTAGTTGGGTCAGATACGCAGTATTTT	CASSLVGSDTQYF
TRBV11-3	15	TRBJ2-1	TRBD2	NA	TGTGCCAGCAGCTTGGGGGGGACCCCCTACAATGAGCAGTTCTTC	CASSLGGTPYNEQFF
TRBV30	14	TRBJ1-4	NA	NA	TGTGCCTGGAATCGGAATGGCCTCTATGAAAAACTGTTTTTT	CAWNRNGLYEKLFF
TRBV30	13	TRBJ2-7	TRBD1	NA	TGTGCCTGGACCCAGGGGGACAGAGATGAGCAGTACTTC	CAWTQGDRDEQYF
TRBV5-1	15	TRBJ2-5	TRBD2	NA	TGCGCCAGCAGCCGGGGCGGGGGTCAGCAAGAGACCCAGTACTTC	CASSRGGGQQETQYF
TRBV11-2	15	TRBJ2-3	TRBD2	NA	TGTGCCAGCAGTATGGCGGGGGGAGGTATAGATACGCAGTATTTT	CASSMAGGGIDTQYF
TRBV7-9	17	TRBJ2-7	TRBD1	NA	TGTGCCAGCAGCTTTGGGCCCACACAGGGGCCATCCTACGAGCAGTACTTC	CASSFGPTQGPSYEQYF
TRBV9	15	TRBJ2-2	NA	NA	TGTGCCAGCAGCGGCGGGGGAGGGGGAACCGGGGAGCTGTTTTTT	CASSGGGGGTGELFF
TRBV11-3	14	TRBJ2-5	NA	NA	TGTGCCAGCAGCGAGCGGTACGGTCAAGAGACCCAGTACTTC	CASSERYGQETQYF
TRBV4-2	15	TRBJ2-1	TRBD2	NA	TGTGCCAGCAGCCACCAACTAGCGGGGGGGGGTGAGCAGTTCTTC	CASSHQLAGGGEQFF
TRBV5-1	15	TRBJ1-3	TRBD1	few	TGCGCCAGCAGCTTGACAGGGGAAACTGGAAACACCATATATTTT	CASSLTGETGNTIYF
TRBV18	13	TRBJ2-7	NA	NA	TGTGCCAGCTCACGTACCGGGAACTACGAGCAGTACTTC	CASSRTGNYEQYF
TRBV13	14	TRBJ1-2	NA	NA	TGTGCCAGCAGTTCTTTCGACAGGAACTATGGCTACACCTTC	CASSSFDRNYGYTF
TRBV2	17	TRBJ2-2	NA	NA	TGTGCCAGCAGTGTTAGCGCGACAGCGTGGAACACCGGGGAGCTGTTTTTT	CASSVSATAWNTGELFF
TRBV5-1	17	TRBJ2-3	TRBD2	NA	TGCGCCAGCAGCTTGGCCACGAGCGGGGGCCACACAGATACGCAGTATTTT	CASSLATSGGHTDTQYF
TRBV6-1	16	TRBJ1-1	TRBD1	NA	TGTGCCAGCAGTGAAGCGCTCGACAGGGGGAACACTGAAGCTTTCTTT	CASSEALDRGNTEAFF
TRBV19	17	TRBJ2-3	NA	NA	TGTGCCAGTAGGAAAAGTGGGGCCCCAAGATTCACAGATACGCAGTATTTT	CASRKSGAPRFTDTQYF
TRBV5-4	16	TRBJ2-7	TRBD1	NA	TGTGCCAGCAGCTTAACCGGGACAGGCCGTCCCTACGAGCAGTACTTC	CASSLTGTGRPYEQYF
TRBV19	15	TRBJ2-7	NA	NA	TGTGCCAGTAGTATGGCGTGGCGGGCGACCTACGAGCAGTACTTC	CASSMAWRATYEQYF
TRBV25-1	14	TRBJ2-1	TRBD2	NA	TGTGCCAGCAGCCTAGCGGGGGGCTTCTTGGAGCAGTTCTTC	CASSLAGGFLEQFF
TRBV30	14	TRBJ1-2	NA	NA	TGTGCCTGGTTTAAGCCCGGGCCTCAGGCCGGCTACACCTTC	CAWFKPGPQAGYTF
TRBV2	14	TRBJ1-4	TRBD1	NA	TGTGCCAGCAGAGGGGACAGGGGAAATGAAAAACTGTTTTTT	CASRGDRGNEKLFF
TRBV7-2	19	TRBJ1-1	TRBD1	NA	TGTGCCAGCAGCTTAGAGACAGGGCGGGGGGGGACAGCGAACACTGAAGCTTTCTTT	CASSLETGRGGTANTEAFF
TRBV5-1	15	TRBJ2-7	TRBD1	NA	TGCGCCAGCAGCTTGGAGGACAGGGGGTCCTACGAGCAGTACTTC	CASSLEDRGSYEQYF
TRBV4-2	17	TRBJ2-1	TRBD2	once	TGTGCCAGCAGCCAAGATCTCGGGGGGGGACCTTACAATGAGCAGTTCTTC	CASSQDLGGGPYNEQFF
TRBV19	16	TRBJ1-5	NA	few	TGTGCCAGTAGTACCCAAATGACGGAAAGATATCAGCCCCAGCATTTT	CASSTQMTERYQPQHF